These T cell receptor beta chains were read from a single sample in a study of cytomegalovirus exposure and HLA in healthy donors. The data were produced by immunoSEQ multiplex PCR, yet TCRdb's version contains in-frame clones alone and is incomplete. The sample lists 120,000 to 150,000 clones, approximately 79% occurring once. Sequencing was performed on PBMCs. The receptor set was obtained from a woman between 25 and 40 years old in good health and CMV-seronegative. Both conserved end residues are part of each CDR3. The order of the fields is V gene, clone size, J gene, D gene, CDR3 protein, CDR3 DNA. A D gene is named only where the DNA matches it firmly. Not all rows give a size; the values are once, few, many and, for expanded clones, a class.

TRBV16	NA	TRBJ2-6	NA	CASSQSVAAGANVLTF	TGTGCCAGCAGCCAATCGGTGGCAGCTGGGGCCAACGTCCTGACTTTC
TRBV7-2	once	TRBJ2-3	TRBD1	CASSLFWGSTGGTDTQYF	TGTGCCAGCAGCTTATTTTGGGGATCGACAGGGGGCACAGATACGCAGTATTTT
TRBV5-1	once	TRBJ1-2	TRBD1	CASSSDRVDYGYTF	TGCGCCAGCAGCTCGGACAGGGTGGACTATGGCTACACCTTC
TRBV5-1	NA	TRBJ1-2	NA	CASSLAGGTNYGYTF	TGCGCCAGCAGCTTGGCCGGAGGTACGAACTATGGCTACACCTTC
TRBV5-4	NA	TRBJ2-5	TRBD2	CASSPSGGASKTQYF	TGTGCCAGCAGTCCTAGCGGGGGGGCCAGCAAGACCCAGTACTTC
TRBV28	NA	TRBJ2-1	NA	CASSSFLAETYNEQFF	TGTGCCAGCTCAAGTTTTTTAGCGGAAACCTACAATGAGCAGTTCTTC
TRBV20-1	NA	TRBJ2-7	NA	CSAPDIYEQYF	TGCAGTGCTCCTGACATCTACGAGCAGTACTTC
TRBV6-5	NA	TRBJ2-7	NA	CASSYATGSYEQYF	TGTGCCAGCAGTTACGCGACAGGCTCCTACGAGCAGTACTTC
TRBV2	NA	TRBJ2-5	TRBD2	CASRGTRGGVETQYF	TGTGCCAGCAGGGGCACTCGGGGGGGGGTAGAGACCCAGTACTTC
TRBV7-2	NA	TRBJ2-7	NA	CASRRDSQVSEQYF	TGTGCCAGCAGGCGGGACTCCCAGGTTTCCGAGCAGTACTTC
TRBV19	NA	TRBJ2-6	TRBD1	CASSIREGQGAPGANVLTF	TGTGCCAGTAGTATAAGGGAGGGACAGGGGGCGCCCGGGGCCAACGTCCTGACTTTC
TRBV7-2	NA	TRBJ1-5	NA	CASSLVPDSSSQHF	TGTGCCAGCAGCTTAGTTCCGGATAGCTCGTCCCAGCATTTT
TRBV9	NA	TRBJ2-3	TRBD1	CASSVTDRGGTDTQYF	TGTGCCAGCAGCGTTACTGACAGGGGTGGCACAGATACGCAGTATTTT
TRBV15	NA	TRBJ2-1	NA	CATSSLGTRNEQFF	TGTGCCACCAGCAGTCTTGGGACACGCAATGAGCAGTTCTTC
TRBV30	NA	TRBJ1-1	NA	CAWSPLGALIQNTEAFF	TGTGCCTGGAGTCCTCTAGGGGCGCTAATTCAGAACACTGAAGCTTTCTTT
TRBV29-1	NA	TRBJ1-1	NA	CSADTEAFF	TGCAGCGCGGACACTGAAGCTTTCTTT
TRBV7-9	NA	TRBJ2-3	NA	CASSLALGDTDTQYF	TGTGCCAGCAGCTTAGCGCTGGGAGACACAGATACGCAGTATTTT
TRBV9	few	TRBJ2-7	NA	CASSVEGYGPEQYF	TGTGCCAGCAGCGTAGAGGGGTATGGGCCCGAGCAGTACTTC
TRBV6-4	few	TRBJ2-2	NA	CASSGGHNTGELFF	TGTGCCAGCAGTGGCGGACACAACACCGGGGAGCTGTTTTTT
TRBV1	NA	TRBJ1-3	NA	CTSNQGKGSSGNTIYF	TGCACCAGCAACCAGGGGAAAGGGAGCTCTGGAAACACCATATATTTT
TRBV2	NA	TRBJ1-2	TRBD1	CASSPLRQGGHGYTF	TGTGCCAGCAGTCCCCTGAGACAGGGAGGCCATGGCTACACCTTC
TRBV9	few	TRBJ1-4	TRBD1	CASSVRTGLGEKLFF	TGTGCCAGCAGCGTACGGACAGGGCTGGGTGAAAAACTGTTTTTT
TRBV10-3	NA	TRBJ2-2	TRBD1	CAIRGQGAIPGELFF	TGTGCCATCAGGGGACAGGGCGCGATTCCCGGGGAGCTGTTTTTT
TRBV19	once	TRBJ2-2	TRBD2	CASSRGLAGTNTGELFF	TGTGCCAGTAGTCGGGGGCTAGCGGGAACGAACACCGGGGAGCTGTTTTTT
TRBV2	few	TRBJ1-4	NA	CASRYLTTNEKLFF	TGTGCCAGCAGATACTTAACAACTAATGAAAAACTGTTTTTT
TRBV19	NA	TRBJ1-6	NA	CASSWESSYNSPLHF	TGTGCCAGTAGTTGGGAGAGCTCCTATAATTCACCCCTCCACTTT
TRBV19	NA	TRBJ1-6	TRBD1	CASSRLPGQGRSPLHF	TGTGCCAGTAGTAGACTCCCGGGACAGGGGCGTTCACCCCTCCACTTT
TRBV2	few	TRBJ2-7	TRBD2	CASSVRGGPYEQYF	TGTGCCAGCAGTGTTCGGGGGGGCCCCTACGAGCAGTACTTC
TRBV2	few	TRBJ2-5	NA	CASTRAQETQYF	TGTGCCAGCACGAGAGCCCAAGAGACCCAGTACTTC
TRBV7-9	NA	TRBJ2-1	NA	CSSSLAPYPPDNEQFF	TGTTCCAGCAGCTTAGCTCCCTACCCGCCCGACAATGAGCAGTTCTTC